This T cell receptor beta chain was found in a study of blood T cell repertoires in COVID-19. Study summary: In each case, the material was cDNA or gDNA derived from T cells, B-cell-depleted T cells, or PBMCs.

V was trimmed by 5 bases and J by 1 base, leaving 9 bases between them. Per germline, CDR1 SNHLY and CDR2 FYNNEI. This CDR3 is 14 amino acids long. Methods used by the authors: By means of reference gene primer amplification, nucleated cell counts were estimated. Some clones are missing from TCRdb's copy, which holds only in-frame ones; the method was immunoSEQ multiplex PCR. V, J and clone size were drawn from that table, and D and trimming were deduced from the DNA. The sample holds about 180,000 clones, approximately 80% seen once. Those enrolled, adults aged roughly 18 to 90 years, came from roughly 23 US areas.

The sequencing sample was made of PBMCs or T cells enriched from blood (not recorded which). The sequence was obtained from a man aged 55 to 69 who had been exposed to COVID-19. The chain employs TRBV2 and TRBJ1-5; perhaps TRBD1 as D (5 bases). The CDR3 nucleotides read TGTGCCAGCAGTCCTACAGGAAGCAATCAGCCCCAGCATTTT. Protein sequence: CASSPTGSNQPQHF.